Following are 16 T cell receptor beta chains from one sample sequenced in a study of beta chain features in type 1 diabetes. cDNA synthesis used the whole RNA isolate, giving expressed TCRB sequences. Clones were read by immunoSEQ multiplex PCR, and TCRdb kept only the in-frame ones, dropping some. The table lists 450,000 to 550,000 clones, 25% to 35% of them singletons, with 0.06% to 0.07% in the top ten. Sequenced material: naive CD4+ T cells from blood. The receptors were gathered from a young man in good health.

This clone came up a few times. The V gene is TRBV5-5, the J gene TRBJ2-3; a possible D gene is TRBD2 (6 bases). V was trimmed by 5 bases and J by 2 bases, leaving 15 bases between them. Germline loops: CDR1 SGHKS, CDR2 YYEKEE (reference sequence). This CDR3 region has 15 residues. The CDR3 nucleotides are TGTGCCAGCAGTCGCGGGACTTCGAACACAGATACGCAGTATTTT. This gives the protein CASSRGTSNTDTQYF.

In its sample, this clone was seen a few times. This chain joins TRBV5-1 and TRBJ1-2; TRBD1 might be the D (5 bases). V lost 4 bases and J 10 bases, leaving 20 bases between the germline ends. The germline V gene has CDR1 SGHRS and CDR2 YFSETQ. The CDR3 runs 14 residues. CDR3 amino acids: CASSPHPGREVYTF. The CDR3 DNA is TGCGCCAGCAGCCCCCACCCAGGCAGGGAAGTCTACACCTTC.

Notes on this clone: The sample carries other DNA sequences with the same CDR3. The chain uses TRBV28 and TRBJ2-7; D uncertain. V shed 6 bases and J shed 5 bases, with 8 bases lying between them. Germline V gene data show CDR1 as MDHEN and CDR2 as SYDVKM. The CDR3 consists of 11 residues. The CDR3 DNA sequence: TGTGCCAGCAGGGAACGGGACGAGCAGTACTTC. Translation gives CASRERDEQYF.

In its sample, this clone was seen a few times. This chain connects TRBV9 to TRBJ2-2, with 11 bases identical to TRBD2. The germline V gene has CDR1 SGDLS and CDR2 YYNGEE. This CDR3 region has 15 residues. V gave up 6 bases and J gave up 3 bases; unmatched junction bases: 4. The CDR3 DNA reads TGTGCCAGCACACCGGGACTAGCGGACACCGGGGAGCTGTTTTTT. Protein sequence: CASTPGLADTGELFF.

J is TRBJ2-3 and V is TRBV7-2, with 7 positions matching TRBD1. CDR3 length: 15 residues. Germline V gene sequence: CDR1 SGHTA, CDR2 FQGNSA. Unmatched junction bases numbered 7, after V lost 3 bases and J lost 4 bases. The CDR3 reads CASSFTGARADTQYF. The CDR3 nucleotides are TGTGCCAGCAGCTTCACAGGGGCGCGGGCAGATACGCAGTATTTT.

This clone was detected only a few times. V gene TRBV30 combines with J gene TRBJ2-4; TRBD2 might be the D (6 bases). Looked up from germline, CDR1 is GTSNPN and CDR2 is SVGIG (reference sequence). V lost 0 bases and J lost 3, with 12 bases in between. This CDR3 has 15 residues. CDR3 protein: CAWSVGSLDKNIQYF. The DNA of the CDR3 is TGTGCCTGGAGTGTCGGGAGTTTGGACAAAAACATTCAGTACTTC. Together with reference TRBV30 and TRBJ2-4, the CDR3 gives the full variable domain: SQTIHQWPATLVQPVGSPLSLECTVEGTSNPNLYWYRQAAGRGLQLLFYSVGIGQISSEVPQNLSASRPQDRQFILSSKKLLLSDSGFYLCAWSVGSLDKNIQYFGAGTRLSVL.

Here the CDR3 reads CASSVSQYNEQFF. The CDR3 coding sequence is TGTGCCAGCAGCGTAAGTCAATACAATGAGCAGTTCTTC. V is TRBV9 and J is TRBJ2-1; D is unresolved. CDR1 and CDR2 from the germline V gene are SGDLS and YYNGEE. This CDR3 spans 13 amino acids. The V end was cut by 1 base, the J end by 4 bases, with 6 bases between.

The J gene is TRBJ2-7, the V gene TRBV2; possible D gene TRBD2, 6 bases. Trimming cost V 6 bases and J 2 bases, with 8 bases left between them. The CDR3 length is 12 residues. Germline V CDR1 and CDR2: SNHLY, FYNNEI. The CDR3 DNA is TGTGCCAGCAGCGTAGCGGCCTACGAGCAGTACTTC. Translation: CASSVAAYEQYF.

In its sample, this clone was seen a few times. The chain has TRBV9 and TRBJ2-1; no firm D call. CDR1 and CDR2 (germline): SGDLS, YYNGEE. Trimming took 4 bases from V and 5 from J, leaving 4 bases between them. The CDR3 consists of 11 residues. For the CDR3, the DNA is TGTGCCAGCAGCTTAAACAATGAGCAGTTCTTC. It codes for CASSLNNEQFF.

The chain couples TRBV7-3 to TRBJ2-7, with 10 nucleotides matching TRBD1. Germline trimming cut 5 bases from V and 4 bases from J; bases unmatched to any gene: 5. CDR3 length: 14 residues. CDR1 is SGHTA, CDR2 FQGTGA, per germline. CDR3 nucleotide sequence: TGTGCCAGCAGCCAGGGACAGGGGATTTACGAGCAGTACTTC. Its translation is CASSQGQGIYEQYF.

A few counts support this clone. The V call is TRBV30, the J call TRBJ2-7, with D possibly TRBD2 on 5 matching bases. CDR1 is GTSNPN, CDR2 SVGIG, per germline (reference sequence). This CDR3 comprises 14 residues. The ends were cut back, 5 bases at V and 2 bases at J, with 16 bases in the middle. CDR3 region: CAWGWGARTYEQYF. The CDR3 coding sequence is TGTGCCTGGGGCTGGGGAGCGCGAACCTACGAGCAGTACTTC.

The chain combines TRBV7-9 with TRBJ2-1; TRBD2 agrees at 10 bases. The length of the CDR3 is 17 residues. J was trimmed by 6 bases and V by 0 bases; bases with no gene match: 8. Germline assignment: CDR1 SEHNR and CDR2 FQNEAQ (reference sequence). Written as DNA, the CDR3 is TGTGCCAGCAGCTTAGCGGTAAGCGGGAGGGCCATCAATGAGCAGTTCTTC. This sequence encodes CASSLAVSGRAINEQFF.

The V gene is TRBV5-1, the J gene TRBJ1-1; 7 nucleotides agree with TRBD1. Germline V gene data show CDR1 as SGHRS and CDR2 as YFSETQ. Trimming took 2 bases from V and 1 from J; bases not matched to a gene: 8. The CDR3 consists of 16 residues. This chain's CDR3 is CASSLYLAGGNTEAFF. CDR3 bases: TGCGCCAGCAGCTTATACCTGGCAGGGGGGAACACTGAAGCTTTCTTT.

The chain has TRBV28 and TRBJ2-7, with D uncertain. This CDR3 is built from 15 residues. Between the trimmed V and J ends, which lost 4 bases and 3 bases, there was a span of 16 bases. Germline CDR1 and CDR2: MDHEN and SYDVKM. The CDR3: CASSSLTFPIYEQYF. The CDR3 coding sequence is TGTGCCAGCAGTTCTTTGACCTTTCCGATCTACGAGCAGTACTTC.

This clone has only a few counts. This chain uses TRBV29-1 with TRBJ2-1; D is unclear. Per germline, CDR1 SQVTM and CDR2 ANQGSEA. The V end lost 5 bases, the J end lost 0 bases, and 14 bases lay between the germline ends. CDR3 size: 15 residues. For the CDR3, the DNA is TGCAGCGTTCTCATAGTCGGGTCCTCCTACAATGAGCAGTTCTTC. It translates to CSVLIVGSSYNEQFF.

The V gene is TRBV30, the J gene TRBJ2-7; TRBD1 matches 9 bases. Per the germline V gene, CDR1 is GTSNPN and CDR2 is SVGIG (reference sequence). Losses at the gene ends were 3 bases for V and 6 bases for J; bases not matched to a gene: 6. CDR3 size: 13 residues. CDR3 sequence (DNA): TGTGCCTGGAGAGCTGACAGGGGGGGCGAGCAGTACTTC. It specifies CAWRADRGGEQYF. The whole variable domain, filled in from reference TRBV30 and TRBJ2-7, reads SQTIHQWPATLVQPVGSPLSLECTVEGTSNPNLYWYRQAAGRGLQLLFYSVGIGQISSEVPQNLSASRPQDRQFILSSKKLLLSDSGFYLCAWRADRGGEQYFGPGTRLTVT.